This TCR beta chain derives from a study of T cell changes during pregnancy in multiple sclerosis (dated by TCRdb to between 2018 and 2020). About the study as a whole: The study examined how the T cell repertoire changed over the course of pregnancy in women with multiple sclerosis.

This clone was seen a handful of times. Its specific antigen is unknown. Base qualities are missing; no much larger clone stands one base away. Library construction relied on the immunoSEQ multiplex PCR assay. Not all clones reach the TCRdb copy of this immuneACCESS table, which keeps in-frame sequences only. Checked studies attribute under half of the gap to unresolved V genes and leave the rest unexplained. The sample table contains roughly 32,000 clones; only one count was recorded for 89% of them. 11% of the sample comes from the top ten. From the cysteine up to the phenylalanine, the CDR3 has a length of 14 residues. Only the CDR3 DNA is retained, 42 bases long and in frame from the first base. The trim is 6 bases for V and 1 base for J, with a gap of 12 bases between the germline ends. Via the germline V gene, CDR1 is MGHRA and CDR2 YSYEKL.

The clonotype was recovered from a female donor with multiple sclerosis, enrolled in a pregnancy study. The rearranged chain carries TRBV4-1 and TRBJ1-1, with a tentative D gene TRBD1 over 6 matching bases. The source was CD8+ T cells from peripheral blood mononuclear cells, collected in the third trimester of pregnancy. This receptor carries the CDR3 CASRLNRANTEAFF. The DNA sequence is TGCGCCAGCAGACTGAACAGGGCGAACACTGAAGCTTTCTTT.